This TCR beta chain was documented in a study of blood T cell repertoires in COVID-19. In the study overall: The United States, Italy and Spain supplied acute and convalescent COVID-19 samples.

Those enrolled, adults aged about 18 to 89 years, came from about two dozen US areas. The data were produced by immunoSEQ multiplex PCR, yet TCRdb's version contains in-frame clones alone and is incomplete. The repertoire includes about 300,000 clones, about 90% of them detected once, and approximately 2.9% sits in the top ten. There are 14 residues in the CDR3. Germline values: CDR1 MDHEN, CDR2 SYDVKM. Trimming cost V 6 bases and J 4 bases; bases outside gene matches: 2. The V gene is TRBV28, the J gene TRBJ2-1; 11 bases align to TRBD2. The origin of this receptor is a woman aged 50 to 60 who had been exposed to COVID-19. The sequencing input was PBMCs or T cells enriched from blood (not recorded which). The CDR3 protein is CASRRLAGYNEQFF. The CDR3 region has the DNA TGTGCCAGCAGAAGACTAGCGGGGTACAATGAGCAGTTCTTC. The complete variable domain, with remaining parts taken from reference TRBV28 and TRBJ2-1, reads DVKVTQSSRYLVKRTGEKVFLECVQDMDHENMFWYRQDPGLGLRLIYFSYDVKMKEKGDIPEGYSVSREKKERFSLILESASTNQTSMYLCASRRLAGYNEQFFGPGTRLTVL.